This section outlines one T cell receptor (beta chain) sequence together with its context. This clone was counted only a few times. This receptor's antigen is unknown. Base-call qualities are not available, and no considerably larger clone is one nucleotide away. Reading from cysteine to phenylalanine, the CDR3 counts 15 amino acids. Of the read, only the CDR3 DNA is kept; its 45 bases are in frame from base 1. The germline V gene yields SGHDN for CDR1 and FVKESK for CDR2. Trimming removed 1 base from V and 4 bases from J, leaving 13 bases between the germline ends. This entry comes from a study of blood T cell repertoires in COVID-19 (dated by TCRdb to 2019 to 2021). Describing the broader study: The collaborator samples originated in the United States, Italy and Spain and spanned the acute and convalescent phases of COVID-19. The repertoires were made available in a free public database intended to serve as a resource for research on the immune response to SARS-CoV-2. Subjects who had been exposed to COVID-19, were actively infected with it, or had recovered from it provided the deeply sampled blood TCRbeta repertoires that made up the dataset. The prospective study material was composed of cDNA or gDNA derived from T cells, B-cell-depleted T cells, or PBMCs. HLA class I and class II types, where available, came from metadata supplied by the sample provider rather than from assay-based typing. The samples were drawn from the first 160 participants of the ongoing ImmuneRACE study and from about 1,200 subjects provided by 6 global collaborators. Nearly every sample came with metadata listing a de-identified subject ID, COVID-19 status, age in years and sex.

The paper as a whole reports these results and caveats: How much clinical and demographic metadata was included differed by source and by participant, and the metadata was provided uncurated.

The immunoSEQ Assay, a bias-controlled multiplex PCR, was used to amplify TCRbeta CDR3 regions from genomic DNA. The authors' pipeline ran thus. The number of nucleated cells in each sample was estimated by amplification of reference gene primers within the assay. To quantify the absolute abundance of each unique TCRbeta CDR3 rearrangement, sequence reads were collapsed and filtered. Productive Simpson clonality was computed per sample as the square root of Simpson's diversity index over productive rearrangements. The table comes from immuneACCESS by way of TCRdb, which keeps in-frame sequences with V and J called. Part of the clones is missing from these tables; in studies checked, under half for an unresolved V gene and the rest for unknown reasons. V, J and clone size are taken as reported in that table, and D and trimming were inferred from the DNA itself. The sample table contains almost 250,000 clones; only one count was recorded for approximately 85% of them. Approximately 8.2% of the sample goes to the ten largest clones.

Participants in the prospective study were aged about 18 to 90 years, lived in some 24 United States geographic areas, and enrolled through a virtual design. To assign participants to cohorts, the prospective study relied on clinical history that participants themselves reported in a screening survey and a study questionnaire. Each participant in the prospective study had whole blood, serum and a nasopharyngeal or oropharyngeal swab collected by mobile phlebotomists. Prospective study participants could optionally give additional blood draws and questionnaires over an approximately 2-month period. Prospective study blood samples were shipped either frozen or at room temperature before DNA extraction.

The sequence was obtained from a woman between 50 and 59 years old with acute COVID-19. Sequencing was performed on PBMCs or T cells enriched from blood (not recorded which). This chain joins TRBV14 to TRBJ1-1, and TRBD1 may be the D gene, going by 6 matching bases. The CDR3 amino acid sequence is: CASSQGGGPGTEAFF. The nucleotide sequence reads TGTGCCAGCAGCCAAGGGGGGGGGCCTGGCACTGAAGCTTTCTTT.